These 26 T cell receptor beta chains share one sample of origin, sequenced in a study of patients and donors after allogeneic stem cell transplantation. From the RT-PCR reads, TCRdb called clonotypes with MiXCR, one entry per CDR3 protein. The sample records about 160,000 distinct CDR3 sequences, about a quarter being singletons. Sequenced: blood, either unsorted or a sorted T cell fraction (not recorded which). These receptors all come from a human donor who was either an allogeneic HSCT recipient or a stem cell or donor lymphocyte infusion donor (not recorded which). It is not recorded whose cells these are; they may come from a transplant donor.

The gene calls are TRBV10-3 and TRBJ1-2; possible D gene TRBD1, 6 bases. Germline CDR1 ENHRY, CDR2 SYGVKD. There are 14 residues in the CDR3. V shed 2 bases and J shed 7 bases, with 14 bases lying between them. CDR3 residues: CAISERQAEGGYTF. DNA of the CDR3: TGTGCCATCAGTGAGAGACAGGCCGAGGGTGGCTACACCTTC.

The CDR3 spells CASSQEESQETQYF. As DNA, the CDR3 is TGTGCCAGCAGCCAAGAGGAGTCCCAAGAGACCCAGTACTTC. The chain combines TRBV4-2 with TRBJ2-5; D is unclear. This CDR3 region has 14 residues. Germline V lookup: CDR1 LGHNA, CDR2 YNFKEQ. V lost 0 bases and J 1 base, leaving 6 bases between the germline ends.

This clonotype was detected only a few times. The J gene is TRBJ2-7, the V gene TRBV10-3; no clear D gene. The CDR3 has 13 amino acids. CDR1 is ENHRY, CDR2 SYGVKD, per germline. V was shortened by 11 bases and J by 3 bases, with 17 bases between the two germline ends. The CDR3 spells CASAGTDIYEQYF. CDR3 DNA: TGTGCCTCCGCCGGAACTGATATCTACGAGCAGTACTTC.

This clonotype was detected ten times or more. The CDR3 region is CSPSPAKGNTEAFF. CDR3 nucleotide sequence: TGCAGTCCCTCACCGGCAAAGGGGAACACTGAAGCTTTCTTT. The chain combines TRBV20-1 with TRBJ1-1; D is unclear. Trimming shortened V by 8 bases and J by 1 base, and 17 bases separated the two germline ends. CDR1 is DFQATT, CDR2 SNEGSKA, per germline (reference sequence). The CDR3 loop spans 14 amino acids.

The chain has TRBV5-1 and TRBJ2-3, with 7 positions matching TRBD2. V shed 7 bases, J shed 1 base, and the junction held 3 bases outside the gene matches. The CDR3 consists of 13 residues. Germline V gene lookup returns CDR1 SGHRS and CDR2 YFSETQ. The CDR3 nucleotides are TGCGCCAGCCGACGGGGGGGCACAGATACGCAGTATTTT. Translation gives CASRRGGTDTQYF. Drawing the rest from reference TRBV5-1 and TRBJ2-3, the complete variable domain is KAGVTQTPRYLIKTRGQQVTLSCSPISGHRSVSWYQQTPGQGLQFLFEYFSETQRNKGNFPGRFSGRQFSNSRSEMNVSTLELGDSALYLCASRRGGTDTQYFGPGTRLTVL.

V gene TRBV5-5 combines with J gene TRBJ2-7, with 9 bases fitting TRBD2. V lost 1 base to trimming and J lost 3 bases; unmatched junction nucleotides: 5. The germline V gene has CDR1 SGHKS and CDR2 YYEKEE (reference sequence). The CDR3 has 15 residues. CDR3 coding DNA: TGTGCCAGCAGCTTGATAGCGGGAGAACTCTACGAGCAGTACTTC. It yields the protein CASSLIAGELYEQYF. Full variable domain (remainder filled in from reference TRBV5-5 and TRBJ2-7): DAGVTQSPTHLIKTRGQQVTLRCSPISGHKSVSWYQQVLGQGPQFIFQYYEKEERGRGNFPDRFSARQFPNYSSELNVNALLLGDSALYLCASSLIAGELYEQYFGPGTRLTVT.

The chain recombines TRBV6-2 or TRBV6-3 with TRBJ2-1; no reliable D call. CDR1 and CDR2 (germline): MNHEY, SVGEGT. V lost 1 base and J lost 8, with 12 bases in between. The CDR3 sequence is 14 residues long. The CDR3 DNA reads TGTGCCAGCAGTTACTTTGCTAGGGTCCATGAGCAGTTCTTC. Amino acids: CASSYFARVHEQFF.

The chain is built from TRBV2 and TRBJ2-1, with D unresolved. There are 13 residues in the CDR3. Trimming pared 4 bases from V and 3 bases from J, leaving 7 bases between. Germline V gene lookup returns CDR1 SNHLY and CDR2 FYNNEI. CDR3 in DNA: TGTGCCAGCAGTGGCACCGACTACAATGAGCAGTTCTTC. The encoded protein is CASSGTDYNEQFF.

The table lists this clonotype with many counts. The V call is TRBV4-1, the J call TRBJ1-1, with TRBD1 as a possible D gene (5 bases). The V gene's germline CDR1 is MGHRA and CDR2 YSYEKL. The CDR3 has 17 residues. Trimming pared 0 bases from V and 5 bases from J, leaving 19 bases between. The CDR3: CASSQDPLGTVGTEAFF. Written as DNA, the CDR3 is TGCGCCAGCAGCCAAGATCCGTTAGGGACTGTTGGTACTGAAGCTTTCTTT.

The V call is TRBV5-1, the J call TRBJ2-5; D possibly uses TRBD1 or TRBD2 (6 bases each). With 0 bases removed from V and 4 bases from J, the gap between germline ends came to 10 bases. In germline, CDR1 is SGHRS, CDR2 YFSETQ. CDR3 size: 14 residues. CDR3 amino acids: CASSLEGGGETQYF. The CDR3 DNA follows: TGCGCCAGCAGCTTGGAGGGGGGCGGAGAGACCCAGTACTTC. Full variable domain (rest looked up from reference TRBV5-1 and TRBJ2-5): KAGVTQTPRYLIKTRGQQVTLSCSPISGHRSVSWYQQTPGQGLQFLFEYFSETQRNKGNFPGRFSGRQFSNSRSEMNVSTLELGDSALYLCASSLEGGGETQYFGPGTRLLVL.

In the case of this clonotype: A read error may account for a junction end that differs from germline. The CDR3 coding sequence is TGCGCCAGCAGCTTTAGGCCAAGAGAAAACACTGTAGCTTTCTTT. This gives the protein CASSFRPRENTVAFF. The chain joins TRBV5-1 to TRBJ1-1; the D is unclear. CDR3 length: 15 residues. Looked up from germline, CDR1 is SGHRS and CDR2 is YFSETQ.

The chain is built from TRBV12-3 or TRBV12-4 and TRBJ2-3; perhaps TRBD1 as D (7 bases). With 7 bases removed from V and 0 bases from J, the gap between germline ends came to 11 bases. This CDR3 region has 14 residues. The CDR3: CASKTGTSTDTQYF. The CDR3 coding sequence is TGTGCCAGCAAGACAGGGACTAGCACAGATACGCAGTATTTT.

The CDR3 sequence is CASSLGGTLYDFHEQFF. The CDR3, as DNA: TGTGCCAGCAGCCTGGGCGGGACTTTATACGACTTCCATGAGCAGTTCTTC. The V call is TRBV7-2, the J call TRBJ2-1; TRBD2 is a possible D gene (6 bases). Germline-derived CDR1 and CDR2 are SGHTA and FQGNSA. Trimming left V 5 bases short and J 8 bases short, with 25 bases between. The CDR3 has 17 amino acids. Full variable domain (remainder filled in from reference TRBV7-2 and TRBJ2-1): GAGVSQSPSNKVTEKGKDVELRCDPISGHTALYWYRQSLGQGLEFLIYFQGNSAPDKSGLPSDRFSAERTGGSVSTLTIQRTQQEDSAVYLCASSLGGTLYDFHEQFFGPGTRLTVL.

V is TRBV29-1 and J is TRBJ1-1, with D hard to call. Germline V gene data show CDR1 as SQVTM and CDR2 as ANQGSEA. Trimming shortened V by 3 bases and J by 3 bases, and 14 bases separated the two germline ends. This CDR3 has 14 residues. The CDR3 DNA reads as TGCAGCGTTGAGGGGAGGGATTGGGACACTGAAGCTTTCTTT. Residues: CSVEGRDWDTEAFF.

The sample holds a few counts of this clonotype. V and J are TRBV12-3 or TRBV12-4 and TRBJ2-1; a weak D match, TRBD2 (6 bases). The V end lost 0 bases, the J end lost 6 bases, and 9 bases lay between the germline ends. This CDR3 is 14 amino acids long. The CDR3: CASSLAGGLNEQFF. In nucleotides, the CDR3 is TGTGCCAGCAGTTTAGCGGGAGGCCTCAATGAGCAGTTCTTC.

This chain joins TRBV7-2 and TRBJ2-2; TRBD2 matches at 7 bases. V gave up 5 bases and J gave up 0 bases; unmatched junction bases: 6. The CDR3 contains 16 residues. Germline V gene data show CDR1 as SGHTA and CDR2 as FQGNSA. The CDR3 bases are TGTGCCAGCAGCCCAATCCTAGCGGCGAACACCGGGGAGCTGTTTTTT. Encoded protein: CASSPILAANTGELFF.

This clonotype has just a few counts. V gene TRBV12-3 or TRBV12-4 combines with J gene TRBJ1-4; D not certain. The V end lost 6 bases, the J end lost 4 bases, and 9 bases lay between the germline ends. This CDR3 contains 13 residues. Here the CDR3 DNA reads TGTGCCAGCAGCCCGTTCGGTAATGAAAAACTGTTTTTT. Protein sequence: CASSPFGNEKLFF.

This clonotype came up a few times. V is TRBV20-1 and J is TRBJ1-1; D possibly corresponds to TRBD1 (5 bases). Trimming stripped 0 bases from V and 1 base from J, with 15 bases between. The CDR3 is made up of 16 amino acids. Germline V gene data show CDR1 as DFQATT and CDR2 as SNEGSKA (reference sequence). The CDR3 nucleotides are TGCAGTGCTAGAGATGGGACCGCCCACGGGAACACTGAAGCTTTCTTT. It yields the protein CSARDGTAHGNTEAFF.

This clonotype was detected a few times. The CDR3 DNA reads as TGCGCCAGCAGCTTGGATCTTGGGGGAGCCTATGGCTACACCTTC. Encoded protein: CASSLDLGGAYGYTF. The chain has TRBV5-1 and TRBJ1-2; D might be TRBD1 (5 bases). The CDR3 loop spans 15 amino acids. The V end lost 0 bases, the J end lost 4 bases, and 13 bases lay between the germline ends. Germline CDR1 is SGHRS and CDR2 is YFSETQ.

This clonotype was detected only a few times. The chain combines TRBV29-1 with TRBJ1-1; the D gene is possibly TRBD1 (5 bases). From germline, CDR1 is SQVTM and CDR2 ANQGSEA. The V end was cut by 6 bases, the J end by 0 bases, with 8 bases between. CDR3 size: 12 residues. The CDR3 loop is CSVTVMNTEAFF. Written as DNA, the CDR3 is TGCAGCGTGACAGTGATGAACACTGAAGCTTTCTTT. The whole variable domain, filled in from reference TRBV29-1 and TRBJ1-1, reads SAVISQKPSRDICQRGTSLTIQCQVDSQVTMMFWYRQQPGQSLTLIATANQGSEATYESGFVIDKFPISRPNLTFSTLTVSNMSPEDSSIYLCSVTVMNTEAFFGQGTRLTVV.

The J gene is TRBJ1-1, the V gene TRBV6-4; D is possibly TRBD1 (5 bases). Looked up from germline, CDR1 is MRHNA and CDR2 is SNTAGT. Trimming removed 6 bases at V and 2 bases at J, with 13 bases between. The CDR3 extends over 14 amino acids. The CDR3 here is CASRARDGNTEAFF. CDR3 coding DNA: TGTGCCAGCAGGGCCAGGGATGGTAACACTGAAGCTTTCTTT.

The CDR3 spells CASSSDRTGGNEQFF. CDR3 coding DNA: TGTGCCAGCAGCTCAGATAGGACAGGGGGCAATGAGCAGTTCTTC. The chain links TRBV7-6 to TRBJ2-1, with 10 bases that match TRBD1. CDR3 length: 15 residues. V dropped 4 bases and J dropped 6; count of bases not matched to a gene: 6. Germline V gene data show CDR1 as SGHVS and CDR2 as FNYEAQ.

In this sample, this clonotype turned up many times. This rearrangement joins TRBV6-5 to TRBJ1-1; D ambiguous. This CDR3 has 15 residues. V lost 0 bases to trimming and J lost 6 bases, with 14 bases between them. Germline loops: CDR1 MNHEY, CDR2 SVGAGI. CDR3 sequence reads: CASSYSIWVQSEAFF. CDR3 DNA sequence: TGTGCCAGCAGTTACTCGATCTGGGTGCAGTCTGAAGCTTTCTTT.

The V gene is TRBV19, the J gene TRBJ1-1; TRBD1 aligns across 8 bases. CDR3 size: 14 residues. V was clipped by 8 bases and J by 1 base; unmatched bases: 6. Germline values: CDR1 LNHDA, CDR2 SQIVND (reference sequence). CDR3 amino acids: CASANRGGNTEAFF. CDR3 sequence (DNA): TGTGCCAGTGCCAACAGGGGGGGGAACACTGAAGCTTTCTTT.

The chain links TRBV7-3 to TRBJ2-7, with D tentatively TRBD2 (5 bases). V gave up 1 base and J gave up 5 bases, with 6 bases separating them. Germline assignment: CDR1 SGHTA and CDR2 FQGTGA. This CDR3 has 12 amino acids. The CDR3: CASSLNGDEQYF. The CDR3 DNA is TGTGCCAGCAGCTTAAACGGGGACGAGCAGTACTTC.

This chain links TRBV27 with TRBJ2-7, with 7 bases identical to TRBD1. The CDR3 totals 14 residues. Germline CDR1 is MNHEY and CDR2 is SMNVEV (reference sequence). V lost 4 bases, J lost 2 bases, and 5 bases stayed unmatched. DNA for the CDR3: TGTGCCAGCAGTTCAATTGACAGGGCCTACGAGCAGTACTTC. It is translated as CASSSIDRAYEQYF.